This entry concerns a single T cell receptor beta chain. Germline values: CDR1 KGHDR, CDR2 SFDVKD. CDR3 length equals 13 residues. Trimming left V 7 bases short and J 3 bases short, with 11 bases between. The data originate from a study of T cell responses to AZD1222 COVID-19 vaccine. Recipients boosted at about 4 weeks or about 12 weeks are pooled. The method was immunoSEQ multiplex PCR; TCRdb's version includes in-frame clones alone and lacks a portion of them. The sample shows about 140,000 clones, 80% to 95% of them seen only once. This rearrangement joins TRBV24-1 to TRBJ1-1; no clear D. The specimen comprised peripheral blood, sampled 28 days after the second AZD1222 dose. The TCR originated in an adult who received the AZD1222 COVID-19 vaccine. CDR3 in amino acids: CATSRRADTEAFF. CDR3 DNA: TGTGCCACCAGCCGAAGGGCGGACACTGAAGCTTTCTTT.